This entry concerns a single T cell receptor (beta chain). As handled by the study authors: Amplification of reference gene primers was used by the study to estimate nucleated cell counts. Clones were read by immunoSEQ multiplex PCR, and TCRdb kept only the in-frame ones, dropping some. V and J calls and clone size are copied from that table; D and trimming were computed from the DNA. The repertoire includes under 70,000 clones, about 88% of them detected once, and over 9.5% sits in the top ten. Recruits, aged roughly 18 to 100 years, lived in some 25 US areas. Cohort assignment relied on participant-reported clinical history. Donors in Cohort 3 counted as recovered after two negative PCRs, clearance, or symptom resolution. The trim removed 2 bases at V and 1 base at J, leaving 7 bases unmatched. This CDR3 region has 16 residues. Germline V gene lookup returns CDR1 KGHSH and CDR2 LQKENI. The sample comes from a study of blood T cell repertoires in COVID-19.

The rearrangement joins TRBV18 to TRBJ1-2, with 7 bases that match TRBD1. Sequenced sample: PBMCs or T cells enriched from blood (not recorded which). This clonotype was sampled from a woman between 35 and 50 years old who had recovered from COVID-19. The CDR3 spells CASSPDRRGLNYGYTF. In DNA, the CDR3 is TGTGCCAGCTCACCAGATAGGAGGGGGCTTAACTATGGCTACACCTTC.